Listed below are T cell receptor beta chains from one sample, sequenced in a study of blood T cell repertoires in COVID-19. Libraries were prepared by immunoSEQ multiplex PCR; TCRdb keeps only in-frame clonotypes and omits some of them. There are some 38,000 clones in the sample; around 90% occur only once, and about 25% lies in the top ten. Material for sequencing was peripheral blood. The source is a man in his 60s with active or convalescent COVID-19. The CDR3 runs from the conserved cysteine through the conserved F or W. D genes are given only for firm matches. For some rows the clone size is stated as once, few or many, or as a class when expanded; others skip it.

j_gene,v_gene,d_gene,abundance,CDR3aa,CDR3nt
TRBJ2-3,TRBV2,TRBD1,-,CASSRDRVDTQYF,TGTGCCAGCAGCCGGGACAGGGTTGATACGCAGTATTTT
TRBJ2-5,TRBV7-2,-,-,CASSQIARVQTQYF,TGTGCCAGCAGCCAGATTGCTCGGGTGCAGACCCAGTACTTC
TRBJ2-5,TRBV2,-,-,CASRFLGGGETQYF,TGTGCCAGCAGGTTCCTAGGGGGTGGAGAGACCCAGTACTTC
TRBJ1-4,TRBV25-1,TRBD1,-,CASSGPTGSIEKLFF,TGTGCCAGCAGTGGCCCGACAGGGAGTATTGAAAAACTGTTTTTT
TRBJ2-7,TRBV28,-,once,CASSGGGEQYF,TGTGCCAGCTCTGGGGGCGGCGAGCAGTACTTC
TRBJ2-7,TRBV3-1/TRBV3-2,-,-,CASSQTGYEQYF,TGTGCCAGCAGCCAAACTGGCTACGAGCAGTACTTC
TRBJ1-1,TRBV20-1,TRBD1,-,CSASSRGRNEAFF,TGCAGTGCTAGTTCTAGGGGGCGTAATGAAGCTTTCTTT
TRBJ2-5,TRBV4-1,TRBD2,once,CASSPTPWTSGRVGETQYF,TGCGCCAGCAGCCCTACCCCCTGGACTAGCGGGAGAGTAGGGGAGACCCAGTACTTC
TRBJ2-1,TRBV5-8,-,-,CASSLGDSYNEQFF,TGTGCCAGCAGCTTAGGGGATTCCTACAATGAGCAGTTCTTC
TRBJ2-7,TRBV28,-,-,CASSFLVGSRQASYEQYF,TGTGCCAGCAGTTTTCTCGTGGGATCCCGACAGGCATCCTACGAGCAGTACTTC
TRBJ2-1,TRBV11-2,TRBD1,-,CASSLGGRGSHNEQFF,TGTGCCAGCAGCTTAGGGGGCAGGGGGTCCCACAATGAGCAGTTCTTC
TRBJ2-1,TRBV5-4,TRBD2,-,CASSSGLAGGHGEQFF,TGTGCCAGCAGCTCGGGACTAGCGGGAGGCCATGGAGAGCAGTTCTTC
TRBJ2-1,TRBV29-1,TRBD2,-,CSSLAGGNEQFF,TGCAGCTCTCTAGCGGGAGGTAATGAGCAGTTCTTC
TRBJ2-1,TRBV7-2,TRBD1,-,CASRTGLYEQFF,TGTGCCTCTCGGACAGGGCTTTATGAGCAGTTCTTC
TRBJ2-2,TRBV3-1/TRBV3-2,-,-,CASSQRGGTGELFF,TGTGCCAGCAGCCAACGAGGGGGTACCGGGGAGCTGTTTTTT
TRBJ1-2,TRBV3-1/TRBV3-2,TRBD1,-,CASSHSDRGSGGYTF,TGTGCCAGCAGCCACTCGGACAGGGGCTCTGGTGGCTACACCTTC
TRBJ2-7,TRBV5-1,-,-,CASSAESRVLNEQYF,TGCGCCAGCAGCGCGGAAAGCAGGGTTTTAAACGAGCAGTACTTC
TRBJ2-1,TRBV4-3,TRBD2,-,CASSQRVTSGNYNEQFF,TGCGCCAGCAGCCAAAGAGTCACTAGCGGGAACTACAATGAGCAGTTCTTC
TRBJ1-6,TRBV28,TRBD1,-,CASSPEGRGHSPLHF,TGTGCCAGCAGTCCCGAGGGCAGGGGGCATTCACCCCTCCACTTT
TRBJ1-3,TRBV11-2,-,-,CASSLRGAGMDTIYF,TGTGCCAGCAGCTTGCGGGGGGCGGGTATGGACACCATATATTTT
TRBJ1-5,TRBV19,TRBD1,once,CASSIDGRGWGRNQPQHF,TGTGCCAGTAGTATAGATGGCAGGGGGTGGGGGCGCAATCAGCCCCAGCATTTT
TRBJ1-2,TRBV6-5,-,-,CATTGRYGYTF,TGTGCCACGACAGGAAGGTACGGCTACACCTTC
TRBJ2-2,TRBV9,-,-,CASSATRGSTGELFF,TGTGCCAGCAGCGCTACTAGGGGGAGCACCGGGGAGCTGTTTTTT
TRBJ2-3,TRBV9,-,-,CASSQKSGNTDTQYF,TGTGCCAGCAGCCAAAAATCCGGGAACACAGATACGCAGTATTTT
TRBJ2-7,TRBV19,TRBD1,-,CACEDRDNYEQYF,TGTGCTTGCGAGGACAGGGATAACTACGAGCAGTACTTC
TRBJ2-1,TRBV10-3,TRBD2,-,CAISAGLAADEQFF,TGTGCCATCAGCGCGGGACTAGCGGCGGATGAGCAGTTCTTC
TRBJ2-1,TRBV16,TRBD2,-,CASSQSRGLVIPNEQFF,TGTGCCAGCAGCCAATCGCGGGGACTAGTCATTCCCAATGAGCAGTTCTTC
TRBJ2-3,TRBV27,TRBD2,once,CASTKREADTQYF,TGTGCCAGCACTAAGCGGGAGGCAGATACGCAGTATTTT
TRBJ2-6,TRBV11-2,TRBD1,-,CASSSGQGRTSGANVLTF,TGTGCCAGCAGCTCTGGACAGGGCCGAACCTCTGGGGCCAACGTCCTGACTTTC
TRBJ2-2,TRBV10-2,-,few,CASYGLRDKNTGELFF,TGCGCCAGCTACGGGCTCCGGGACAAGAACACCGGGGAGCTGTTTTTT
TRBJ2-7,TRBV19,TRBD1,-,CATARDRGYEQYF,TGTGCCACTGCCCGGGACAGGGGTTACGAGCAGTACTTC
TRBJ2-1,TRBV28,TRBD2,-,CASSFLQGRLAGTYNEQFF,TGTGCCAGCAGTTTCCTACAGGGCCGGCTAGCGGGAACCTACAATGAGCAGTTCTTC
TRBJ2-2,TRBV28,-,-,CASSSVPGAGELFF,TGTGCCAGCAGTTCAGTACCGGGAGCCGGGGAGCTGTTTTTT
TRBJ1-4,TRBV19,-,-,CASRTPGAQNEKLFF,TGTGCCAGTAGAACCCCAGGGGCCCAGAATGAAAAACTGTTTTTT
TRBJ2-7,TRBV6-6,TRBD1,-,CASSTRVGDRVYEQYF,TGTGCCAGCAGTACTCGTGTGGGGGACAGGGTGTACGAGCAGTACTTC
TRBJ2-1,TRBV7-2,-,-,CASSFERFNEQFF,TGTGCCAGCAGCTTTGAGCGGTTCAATGAGCAGTTCTTC
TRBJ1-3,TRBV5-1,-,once,CASSLVPGDTIYF,TGCGCCAGCAGCTTGGTTCCAGGGGACACCATATATTTT
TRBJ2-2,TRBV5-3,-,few,CARSLIVRAPTGELFF,TGTGCCAGAAGCTTGATCGTCAGGGCCCCCACCGGGGAGCTGTTTTTT
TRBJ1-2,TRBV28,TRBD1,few,CASSLWTGKDGYTF,TGTGCCAGCAGTTTATGGACAGGGAAAGATGGCTACACCTTC
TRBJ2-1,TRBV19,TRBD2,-,CASSRSRLAGPYNEQFF,TGTGCCAGTAGTAGGAGTCGGCTAGCGGGACCCTACAATGAGCAGTTCTTC
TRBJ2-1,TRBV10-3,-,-,CAISDGSTPELNEQFF,TGTGCCATCAGTGATGGTAGTACCCCGGAGCTCAATGAGCAGTTCTTC
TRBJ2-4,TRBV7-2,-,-,CASSLASFGSGPAKNIQYF,TGTGCCAGCAGCTTAGCTTCCTTCGGGAGCGGTCCGGCCAAAAACATTCAGTACTTC
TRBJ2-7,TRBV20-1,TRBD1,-,CSASMAGGHEQYF,TGCAGTGCTAGTATGGCAGGGGGCCACGAGCAGTACTTC
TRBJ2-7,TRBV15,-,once,CATSRVRRDGEQYF,TGTGCCACCAGCAGAGTCAGACGAGACGGGGAGCAGTACTTC
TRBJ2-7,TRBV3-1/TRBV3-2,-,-,CASTRKIGRDSYEQYF,TGTGCCAGCACCCGAAAGATCGGGAGGGACAGTTACGAGCAGTACTTC
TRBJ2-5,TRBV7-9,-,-,CASSLVGAGETQYF,TGTGCCAGCAGCTTAGTAGGGGCCGGGGAGACCCAGTACTTC
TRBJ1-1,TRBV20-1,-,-,CSASSWGPTEAFF,TGCAGTGCTAGTAGTTGGGGGCCCACTGAAGCTTTCTTT
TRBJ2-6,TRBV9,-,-,CASSVGNHKGSGANVLTF,TGTGCCAGCAGCGTAGGGAATCACAAGGGGTCTGGGGCCAACGTCCTGACTTTC
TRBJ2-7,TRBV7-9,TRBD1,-,CASSSAPGQGTYEQYF,TGTGCCAGCAGCTCGGCCCCGGGACAGGGGACCTACGAGCAGTACTTC
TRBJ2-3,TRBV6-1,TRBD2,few,CASSVRGLAGGQSTDTQYF,TGTGCCAGCAGTGTTAGGGGACTAGCGGGAGGTCAATCCACAGATACGCAGTATTTT
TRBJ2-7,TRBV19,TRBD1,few,CASSRTGASYEQYF,TGTGCCAGTAGTAGGACAGGGGCCTCCTACGAGCAGTACTTC
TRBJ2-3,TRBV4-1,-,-,CASSQWDLEGTQYF,TGCGCCAGCAGCCAATGGGACCTGGAGGGAACGCAGTATTTT
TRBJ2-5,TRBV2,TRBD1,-,CARDRGNQETQYF,TGTGCCAGGGACAGGGGTAACCAAGAGACCCAGTACTTC